Below, one T cell receptor beta chain is given with its context. Its antigen is currently unknown. Using 200 ng DNA, 30,000 or so T cell genomes, the sorted-subset replicate PCRs were run. This table comes from immunoSEQ multiplex PCR, and its TCRdb copy is limited to in-frame clones, with some not included. The sample lists 2 million to 2.5 million clones; 95% were seen once. This record belongs to a study of shared clonotypes between healthy human individuals. Study-level points and caveats: Clonotypes that were shared across a few donors made up about 4.5% of naive CD4 clonotypes.

The sequencing input was naive CD4+ T cells sorted from blood. As to subset: CD45RA+ positively selected. The source of this sequence is a man aged 18-30 years in good health.

The CDR3 coding sequence is TGTGCCAGCAGCTTAGATCAACGCAGAAATTCACCCCTCCACTTT. Protein product: CASSLDQRRNSPLHF. This chain connects TRBV11-2 to TRBJ1-6; D remains ambiguous. Germline V gene data show CDR1 as SGHAT and CDR2 as FQNNGV. This CDR3 contains 15 residues. Trimming removed 0 bases at V and 7 bases at J, with 10 bases between.